These 21 T cell receptor beta chains share one sample of origin, sequenced in a study of blood T cells in healthy people across ages. It was with a sample-barcoded 5' primer and a J-beta primer mix that a second PCR of roughly 7 to 12 cycles was run. TCRdb re-called the 5' RACE reads with MiXCR, one entry per CDR3 protein. This sample has about 800,000 distinct CDR3 sequences, with more than 20% found just once. These data are also associated with another study on T cells of mothers and their children.

Sequences were obtained from blood. The origin of the receptors is a boy aged 5-17 years in good health.

Only a few counts were recorded for this clonotype. The chain is built from TRBV20-1 and TRBJ2-3; 11 nucleotides line up with TRBD2. Germline V gene sequence: CDR1 DFQATT, CDR2 SNEGSKA (reference sequence). The J segment lost 2 bases and the V segment lost 5 bases, leaving 6 bases of the junction unmatched. The CDR3 is made up of 15 amino acids. The CDR3 here is CSASRLAGTTDTQYF. CDR3 DNA sequence: TGCAGTGCTTCCAGACTAGCGGGAACCACAGATACGCAGTATTTT.

This clonotype showed up just a few times. The chain couples TRBV20-1 to TRBJ2-5, with 8 bases fitting TRBD2. With the DNA end fitting TRBJ2-1 better, the J assignment may be wrong. Germline lookup yields CDR1 DFQATT and CDR2 SNEGSKA (reference sequence). The CDR3 runs to 13 residues. The CDR3 DNA reads as TGCAGTGGGACCGGGACTAGTGTCAATGAGCAGTTCTTC. This encodes CSGTGTSVNEQFF.

This clonotype was detected only a few times. The CDR3 loop reads CASSLENRAEEQYF. The CDR3 nucleotides are TGTGCCAGCAGCTTAGAGAACAGGGCGGAGGAGCAGTACTTC. V and J are TRBV11-2 and TRBJ2-7; maybe TRBD1 (6 bases). This CDR3 spans 14 amino acids. Trimming cost V 0 bases and J 7 bases, with 13 bases left between them. Germline V gives CDR1 SGHAT, CDR2 FQNNGV.

This clonotype was detected a few times. The chain links TRBV27 to TRBJ2-7, with D possibly matching TRBD2 (6 bases). V was trimmed by 5 bases and J by 0 bases, leaving 17 bases between them. The CDR3 sequence is 16 residues long. CDR1 and CDR2 (germline): MNHEY, SMNVEV (reference sequence). CDR3 sequence (DNA): TGTGCCAGCAGTCCTCTCGTCGGAGGGGCCTCCTACGAGCAGTACTTC. It yields the protein CASSPLVGGASYEQYF.

This clonotype has only a few counts. Germline is not matched at one junction end, which may reflect a read error. This chain joins TRBV27 and TRBJ1-2, with D perhaps TRBD1 (5 bases). Germline V CDR1 and CDR2: MNHEY, SMNVEV (reference sequence). This CDR3 has 16 residues. The CDR3 DNA reads as TGCGCCAGCAGTTCCGCCCATGGGGGGTACGGCTATGGCTACACCTTC. It encodes CASSSAHGGYGYGYTF.

This clonotype was detected a few times. The rearrangement uses TRBV29-1 and TRBJ2-3, with D perhaps matching TRBD2 (7 bases). This CDR3 has 15 residues. Germline V gene data show CDR1 as SQVTM and CDR2 as ANQGSEA. The V end was cut by 3 bases, the J end by 0 bases, with 13 bases between. The CDR3 DNA sequence: TGCAGCGTTGATCGGCGGGGGCCAAGCACAGATACGCAGTATTTT. It specifies CSVDRRGPSTDTQYF.

With regard to this clonotype: Germline and junction disagree at one end, which may indicate a read error. V usage is TRBV19 and J usage is TRBJ1-1; D remains unclear. The length of the CDR3 is 15 residues. Germline lookup yields CDR1 LNHDA and CDR2 SQIVND (reference sequence). For the CDR3, the DNA is TGTGCCAGCAGTATATCCCCGGGTGAGGTCACTGAAGCTTTCTTT. It yields the protein CASSISPGEVTEAFF. Based on the CDR3 plus reference TRBV19 and TRBJ1-1, the full variable domain is DGGITQSPKYLFRKEGQNVTLSCEQNLNHDAMYWYRQDPGQGLRLIYYSQIVNDFQKGDIAEGYSVSREKKESFPLTVTSAQKNPTAFYLCASSISPGEVTEAFFGQGTRLTVV.

The J gene is TRBJ1-5, the V gene TRBV6-2 or TRBV6-3, with D unclear. Trimming removed 6 bases at V and 1 base at J, with 10 bases between. CDR3 length: 14 residues. Looked up from germline, CDR1 is MNHEY and CDR2 is SVGEGT. As DNA, the CDR3 is TGTGCCAGCAGACGAAATGGGAGCAATCAGCCCCAGCATTTT. Translation gives CASRRNGSNQPQHF.

The gene calls are TRBV29-1 and TRBJ2-1, with a weak D call TRBD2 (7 bases). The assigned J gene may be wrong: the sequence end matches TRBJ2-7 better. The CDR3 has 14 amino acids. CDR1 SQVTM and CDR2 ANQGSEA come from the germline V gene. CDR3 sequence: CSVVENRGGYEQYF. As DNA, the CDR3 is TGCAGCGTTGTAGAAAATAGGGGGGGATACGAGCAGTACTTC.

Only a few counts were recorded for this clonotype. The rearrangement links TRBV2 to TRBJ2-5; D gene unclear. V was trimmed by 4 bases and J by 2 bases, leaving 11 bases between them. The length of the CDR3 is 14 residues. The germline CDR1 and CDR2 sequences are SNHLY and FYNNEI. CDR3 nucleotides: TGTGCCAGCAGTGTTTGGGCGGAACAAGAGACCCAGTACTTC. It codes for CASSVWAEQETQYF.

The chain has TRBV28 and TRBJ2-5, with 11 nucleotides matching TRBD2. The CDR3 has 15 residues. Germline V gene lookup returns CDR1 MDHEN and CDR2 SYDVKM. Trimming removed 6 bases from V and 3 bases from J; junction bases left unmatched: 6. CDR3: CASRITSGGEETQYF. CDR3 coding DNA: TGTGCCAGCAGAATTACTAGCGGGGGAGAAGAGACCCAGTACTTC.

This clonotype was observed a handful of times. CDR3 coding DNA: TGTGCCAGCAGTTTAGGGGGTCTCGGGGGCTACACCTTC. It codes for CASSLGGLGGYTF. The genes are TRBV12-3 or TRBV12-4 and TRBJ1-2; unclear D gene. CDR3 length: 13 residues. Trimming took 1 base from V and 8 from J, leaving 11 bases between them.

The chain joins TRBV6-2 or TRBV6-3 to TRBJ1-2; D gene unclear. This CDR3 spans 13 amino acids. The germline V and J ends were trimmed by 2 bases and 1 base, with 5 bases remaining between them. Germline V gene sequence: CDR1 MNHEY, CDR2 SVGEGT. The CDR3 sequence: CASSYDLNYGYTF. The CDR3, as DNA: TGTGCCAGCAGTTACGACCTTAACTATGGCTACACCTTC.

The CDR3 loop reads CASSLYHSYEQYF. In nucleotides, the CDR3 is TGTGCCAGCAGCCTCTACCACTCCTACGAGCAGTACTTC. V and J are TRBV7-2 and TRBJ2-7; D is undetermined. The CDR3 contains 13 residues. V was clipped by 5 bases and J by 0 bases, with 8 bases between them. Germline V gives CDR1 SGHTA, CDR2 FQGNSA.

This rearrangement joins TRBV7-2 to TRBJ1-6; D not certain. Trimming pared 5 bases from V and 9 bases from J, leaving 23 bases between. The germline gives CDR1 SGHTA, CDR2 FQGNSA. The length of the CDR3 is 17 residues. CDR3 coding DNA: TGTGCCAGCAGCCCGGCCCCAAGGGCTCTCGTTGGTTCACCCCTCCACTTT. It yields the protein CASSPAPRALVGSPLHF.

The chain employs TRBV7-8 and TRBJ2-7; 11 bases align to TRBD2. The CDR3 runs to 17 residues. V dropped 4 bases and J dropped 4; count of bases not matched to a gene: 12. Germline V gene lookup returns CDR1 SGHVS and CDR2 FQNEAQ. The CDR3 bases are TGTGCCAGCAGCTCCTCACTAGCGGGAGTCATCGAGTACGAGCAGTACTTC. This encodes CASSSSLAGVIEYEQYF.

The V and J genes are TRBV12-3 or TRBV12-4 and TRBJ1-5; 11 bases are a match to TRBD1. J gave up 3 bases and V 5 bases, and 6 bases lay outside the gene matches. The CDR3 covers 16 residues. The CDR3 sequence is CASSPGQGASNQPQHF. CDR3 coding DNA: TGTGCCAGCAGTCCCGGACAGGGGGCATCCAATCAGCCCCAGCATTTT.

The genes are TRBV20-1 and TRBJ2-4, with 7 nucleotides matching TRBD2. Germline V gene data show CDR1 as DFQATT and CDR2 as SNEGSKA (reference sequence). The V segment lost 5 bases and the J segment 5 bases; nucleotides outside the gene matches: 6. CDR3 length equals 13 residues. The CDR3 loop is CSAYRGEENIQYF. In nucleotides, the CDR3 is TGCAGTGCTTACCGGGGGGAAGAAAACATTCAGTACTTC.

This clonotype has just a few counts. The rearrangement joins TRBV7-2 to TRBJ1-5; unclear D gene. The germline V and J ends were trimmed by 4 bases and 6 bases, with 16 bases remaining between them. Germline-derived CDR1 and CDR2 are SGHTA and FQGNSA. The CDR3 loop spans 15 amino acids. The CDR3 reads CASSSGRIMGQPQHF. The CDR3 DNA reads TGTGCCAGCAGCTCAGGACGTATTATGGGTCAGCCCCAGCATTTT.

The sample holds a few counts of this clonotype. This likely comes from a read error, as the CDR3 has no conserved phenylalanine or tryptophan at its end. J is TRBJ1-4 and V is TRBV7-2; TRBD1 might be the D (5 bases). The CDR3 extends over 15 amino acids. V was cut by 3 bases and J by 4 bases, with 12 bases left in between. Germline V gene data show CDR1 as SGHTA and CDR2 as FQGNSA. CDR3 in DNA: TGTGCCAGCAGCTTGCAAGGGGACTATAATGAAAAACTGTTTTCT. Translating gives CASSLQGDYNEKLFS.

The chain carries TRBV6-6 and TRBJ1-1, with D unclear. The V end was cut by 2 bases, the J end by 6 bases, with 10 bases between. Germline V CDR1 and CDR2: MNHNY, SVGAGI (reference sequence). This CDR3 has 13 residues. CDR3: CASSYTDISEAFF. CDR3 coding DNA: TGTGCCAGCAGTTACACAGATATCTCTGAAGCTTTCTTT.